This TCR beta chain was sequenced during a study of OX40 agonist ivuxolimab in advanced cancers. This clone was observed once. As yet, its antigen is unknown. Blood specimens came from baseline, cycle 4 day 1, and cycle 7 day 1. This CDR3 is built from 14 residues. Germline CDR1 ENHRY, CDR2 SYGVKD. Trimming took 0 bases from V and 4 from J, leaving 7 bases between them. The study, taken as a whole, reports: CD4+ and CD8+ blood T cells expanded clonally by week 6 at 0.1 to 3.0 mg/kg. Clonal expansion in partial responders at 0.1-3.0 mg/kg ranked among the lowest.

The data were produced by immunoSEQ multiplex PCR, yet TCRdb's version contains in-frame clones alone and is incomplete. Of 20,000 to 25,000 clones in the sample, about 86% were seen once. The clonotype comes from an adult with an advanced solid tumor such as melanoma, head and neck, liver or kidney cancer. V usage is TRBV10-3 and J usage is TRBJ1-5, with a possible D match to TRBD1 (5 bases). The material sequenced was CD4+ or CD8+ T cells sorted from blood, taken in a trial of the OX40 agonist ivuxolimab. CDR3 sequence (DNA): TGTGCCATCAGTGAGTCGAGGGGTAATCAGCCCCAGCATTTT. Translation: CAISESRGNQPQHF.